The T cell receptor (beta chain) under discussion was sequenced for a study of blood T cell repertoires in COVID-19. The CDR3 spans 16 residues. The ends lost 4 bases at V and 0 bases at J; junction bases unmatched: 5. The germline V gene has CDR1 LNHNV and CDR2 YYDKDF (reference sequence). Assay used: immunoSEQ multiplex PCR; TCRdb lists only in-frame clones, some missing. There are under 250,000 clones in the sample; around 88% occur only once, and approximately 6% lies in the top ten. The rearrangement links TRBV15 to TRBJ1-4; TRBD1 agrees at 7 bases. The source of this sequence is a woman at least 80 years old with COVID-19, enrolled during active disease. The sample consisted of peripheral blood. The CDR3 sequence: CATSKGQETTNEKLFF. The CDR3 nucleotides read TGTGCCACCAGCAAAGGACAGGAGACAACTAATGAAAAACTGTTTTTT.